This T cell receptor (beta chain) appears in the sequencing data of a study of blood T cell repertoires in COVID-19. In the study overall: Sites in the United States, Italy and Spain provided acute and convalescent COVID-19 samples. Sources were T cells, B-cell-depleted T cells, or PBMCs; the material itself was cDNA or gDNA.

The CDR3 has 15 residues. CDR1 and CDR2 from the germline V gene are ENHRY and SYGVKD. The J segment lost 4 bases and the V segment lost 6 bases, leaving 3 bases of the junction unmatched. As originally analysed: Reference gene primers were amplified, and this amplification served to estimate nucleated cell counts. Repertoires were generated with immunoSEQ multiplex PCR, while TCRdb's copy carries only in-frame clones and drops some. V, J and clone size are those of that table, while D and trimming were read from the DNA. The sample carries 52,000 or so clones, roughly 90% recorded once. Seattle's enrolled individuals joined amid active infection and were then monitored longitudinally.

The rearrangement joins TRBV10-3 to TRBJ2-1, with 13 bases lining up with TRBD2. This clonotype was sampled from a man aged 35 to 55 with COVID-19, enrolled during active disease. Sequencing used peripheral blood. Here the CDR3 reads CAISLTSGGYNEQFF. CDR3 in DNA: TGTGCCATCAGCCTGACTAGCGGGGGGTACAATGAGCAGTTCTTC.